Presented here are 27 T cell receptor beta chains from one specimen sequenced in a study of T cell responses to AZD1222 COVID-19 vaccine. TCRdb's table, derived via immunoSEQ multiplex PCR, lists solely in-frame clones and lacks some. This repertoire shows approximately 180,000 clones, around 90% found once; its top ten account for 5% to 7%. The sample consisted of peripheral blood, taken on day 0 of AZD1222 vaccination. The receptors originated from an adult in good health.

The chain employs TRBV2 and TRBJ1-2, with D perhaps TRBD1 (5 bases). The CDR3 runs to 14 residues. Germline V lookup: CDR1 SNHLY, CDR2 FYNNEI. V was pared by 5 bases and J by 2 bases, with 12 bases between. In DNA, the CDR3 is TGTGCCAGCAGTCAGACAGCTTCGAACTATGGCTACACCTTC. This sequence encodes CASSQTASNYGYTF.

The V call is TRBV6-6, the J call TRBJ1-6, with D uncertain. V dropped 0 bases and J dropped 14 bases, with 11 bases sitting between them. The germline CDR1 and CDR2 sequences are MNHNY and SVGAGI (reference sequence). The CDR3 runs to 13 residues. The CDR3: CASSYSAGSTLHF. CDR3 nucleotides: TGTGCCAGCAGTTACTCGGCAGGTTCGACCCTCCACTTT.

The chain is built from TRBV5-5 and TRBJ1-6; no definite D call. The germline V gene encodes CDR1 SGHKS and CDR2 YYEKEE (reference sequence). V shed 0 bases and J shed 9 bases, with 7 bases lying between them. The CDR3 consists of 13 residues. CDR3 sequence (DNA): TGTGCCAGCAGCTTGGTTGGTGGTTCACCCCTCCACTTT. Amino acid sequence: CASSLVGGSPLHF.

This clone was seen a single time. This chain joins TRBV6-2 or TRBV6-3 and TRBJ1-3; TRBD1 aligns across 9 bases. This CDR3 comprises 17 residues. CDR1 and CDR2 (germline): MNHEY, SVGEGT. After removal of 1 base from V and 4 bases from J, the junction contained 8 bases not matched to a gene. In DNA, the CDR3 is TGTGCCAGCAGTTACTTAACGACAGGGGGTTCCGGAAACACCATATATTTT. Translation gives CASSYLTTGGSGNTIYF.

The chain couples TRBV11-2 to TRBJ2-7; the D call may be TRBD1 or TRBD2 (5 bases each). The V gene's germline CDR1 is SGHAT and CDR2 FQNNGV. The CDR3 has 15 residues. V was trimmed by 5 bases and J by 2 bases, leaving 16 bases between them. The CDR3: CASSPDRGATYEQYF. The CDR3 DNA reads as TGTGCCAGCAGCCCCGACCGAGGGGCGACCTACGAGCAGTACTTC.

The J gene is TRBJ1-5, the V gene TRBV6-5, with D unresolved. The CDR3 spans 11 residues. Germline CDR1 is MNHEY and CDR2 is SVGAGI. Trimming shortened V by 9 bases and J by 3 bases, and 6 bases separated the two germline ends. For the CDR3, the DNA is TGTGCCAGAGGGAACAATCAGCCCCAGCATTTT. Translation gives CARGNNQPQHF.

This chain uses TRBV4-3 with TRBJ1-6; D not certain. Germline lookup yields CDR1 LGHNA and CDR2 YSLEER. This CDR3 spans 14 amino acids. The ends were cut back, 3 bases at V and 12 bases at J, with 15 bases in the middle. The chain's CDR3 is CASSQDPNGEPLHF. CDR3 sequence (DNA): TGCGCCAGCAGCCAGGACCCTAATGGCGAACCCCTCCACTTT.

The chain has TRBV13 and TRBJ1-5, with 8 nucleotides matching TRBD1. Trimming at V came to 5 bases and at J to 3 bases, leaving 6 bases not matched to a gene. CDR1 PRHDT and CDR2 FYEKMQ come from the germline V gene (reference sequence). CDR3 length equals 15 residues. This chain's CDR3 is CASSVRDRPNQPQHF. CDR3 DNA: TGTGCCAGCAGCGTCCGGGACAGGCCCAATCAGCCCCAGCATTTT.

This clone was counted once. J is TRBJ2-7 and V is TRBV10-2; D gene uncertain. V lost 0 bases to trimming and J lost 4 bases, with 4 bases between them. The CDR3 length is 12 residues. Germline-derived CDR1 and CDR2 are WSHSY and SAAADI. CDR3 protein: CASSESGYEQYF. CDR3 sequence (DNA): TGCGCCAGCAGTGAGTCCGGTTACGAGCAGTACTTC.

This chain joins TRBV7-8 and TRBJ2-1, with 9 bases identical to TRBD1. This CDR3 spans 14 amino acids. V was clipped by 5 bases and J by 4 bases; unmatched bases: 3. Germline-derived CDR1 and CDR2 are SGHVS and FQNEAQ. The CDR3 loop is CASSPQGAYNEQFF. DNA for the CDR3: TGTGCCAGCAGCCCACAGGGGGCGTACAATGAGCAGTTCTTC.

J is TRBJ1-1 and V is TRBV27; D is unresolved. This CDR3 region has 14 residues. Germline V lookup: CDR1 MNHEY, CDR2 SMNVEV (reference sequence). Deletions cut 2 bases from V and 3 bases from J, with 10 bases between. CDR3 sequence: CASSLRRSYTEAFF. Written as DNA, the CDR3 is TGTGCCAGCAGTTTACGACGATCGTACACTGAAGCTTTCTTT.

This chain joins TRBV18 and TRBJ1-4, with D maybe TRBD1 (6 bases). Looked up from germline, CDR1 is KGHSH and CDR2 is LQKENI. The ends were cut back, 2 bases at V and 4 bases at J, with 11 bases in the middle. This CDR3 has 15 residues. The CDR3 is CASSPTKGGNEKLFF. The CDR3 DNA sequence: TGTGCCAGCTCACCAACCAAGGGGGGTAATGAAAAACTGTTTTTT.

Only one count was recorded for this clone. V usage is TRBV7-9 and J usage is TRBJ2-1, with 11 bases identical to TRBD2. Germline assignment: CDR1 SEHNR and CDR2 FQNEAQ (reference sequence). Trimming removed 6 bases from V and 4 bases from J; junction bases left unmatched: 5. CDR3 size: 15 residues. The CDR3 spells CASSGGLAEYNEQFF. CDR3 sequence (DNA): TGTGCCAGCAGTGGGGGACTAGCGGAATACAATGAGCAGTTCTTC.

The rearrangement links TRBV19 to TRBJ1-2, with D tentatively TRBD1 (5 bases). This CDR3 contains 16 residues. CDR1 is LNHDA, CDR2 SQIVND, per germline (reference sequence). The germline V and J ends were trimmed by 1 base and 4 bases, with 16 bases remaining between them. Here the CDR3 reads CASSIGPRGRGYGYTF. The CDR3 bases are TGTGCCAGTAGTATAGGGCCACGGGGACGTGGCTATGGCTACACCTTC.

The J gene is TRBJ2-5, the V gene TRBV7-9, with D possibly TRBD2 on 5 matching bases. Germline V CDR1 and CDR2: SEHNR, FQNEAQ (reference sequence). Trimming pared 2 bases from V and 7 bases from J, leaving 8 bases between. This CDR3 region has 12 residues. The CDR3 loop is CASSLLEGTQYF. The CDR3 DNA reads as TGTGCCAGCAGCTTACTAGAGGGGACCCAGTACTTC.

The chain recombines TRBV21-1 with TRBJ1-5; the table assigns TRBD1, which was not confirmed against the DNA. TRBV21-1 is a documented pseudogene. This CDR3 region has 17 residues. CDR3 sequence reads: CASRNSDRHYSNQPQHF. DNA for the CDR3: TGTGCCAGCAGGAACTCGGACAGACACTATAGCAATCAGCCCCAGCATTTT.

This chain connects TRBV11-2 to TRBJ2-3; maybe TRBD2 (5 bases). Trimming pared 3 bases from V and 6 bases from J, leaving 19 bases between. There are 16 residues in the CDR3. Germline values: CDR1 SGHAT, CDR2 FQNNGV. CDR3 loop: CASSLGAGTFGDTQYF. As DNA, the CDR3 is TGTGCCAGCAGCTTGGGCGCGGGTACCTTCGGGGATACGCAGTATTTT.

The V call is TRBV27, the J call TRBJ2-1; D gene ambiguous. V lost 4 bases and J lost 6, with 10 bases in between. This CDR3 comprises 13 residues. Germline lookup yields CDR1 MNHEY and CDR2 SMNVEV (reference sequence). Here the CDR3 DNA reads TGTGCCAGCAGTTCCAAGACTGGCAATGAGCAGTTCTTC. It specifies CASSSKTGNEQFF.

This chain connects TRBV19 to TRBJ2-1, with 7 bases lining up with TRBD2. After removal of 1 base from V and 10 bases from J, the junction contained 4 bases not matched to a gene. CDR1 is LNHDA and CDR2 is SQIVND in the germline V gene (reference sequence). The CDR3 totals 13 residues. CDR3 loop: CASSIGPSGEQFF. In nucleotides, the CDR3 is TGTGCCAGTAGTATAGGCCCTAGCGGCGAGCAGTTCTTC. Using reference TRBV19 and TRBJ2-1 for the parts outside the CDR3, the full variable domain is DGGITQSPKYLFRKEGQNVTLSCEQNLNHDAMYWYRQDPGQGLRLIYYSQIVNDFQKGDIAEGYSVSREKKESFPLTVTSAQKNPTAFYLCASSIGPSGEQFFGPGTRLTVL.

The chain recombines TRBV14 with TRBJ2-5; possibly TRBD2 for D (5 bases). The CDR3 length is 15 residues. Germline V gene data show CDR1 as SGHDN and CDR2 as FVKESK. With 6 bases removed from V and 4 bases from J, the gap between germline ends came to 18 bases. Written as DNA, the CDR3 is TGTGCCAGCAGTCAAACCGGCACTAGGGCAGAGACCCAGTACTTC. Translation gives CASSQTGTRAETQYF.

The chain is built from TRBV3-1 (or the pseudogene TRBV3-2) and TRBJ1-6; D remains unclear. The germline V gene has CDR1 LGHDT and CDR2 YNNKEL (reference sequence). With 0 bases removed from V and 8 bases from J, the gap between germline ends came to 17 bases. The CDR3 is 17 residues long. CDR3 residues: CASSQDLIGLRDSPLHF. The DNA of the CDR3 is TGTGCCAGCAGCCAAGATCTGATTGGGTTACGAGATTCACCCCTCCACTTT.

J is TRBJ2-3 and V is TRBV19; the D gene is possibly TRBD1 (5 bases). The CDR3 is 11 amino acids. V lost 9 bases to trimming and J lost 4 bases, with 8 bases between them. CDR1 is LNHDA, CDR2 SQIVND, per germline (reference sequence). CDR3 DNA: TGTGCCAGCAGGGTAGCAGATACGCAGTATTTT. This translates into CASRVADTQYF.

This chain connects TRBV7-2 to TRBJ1-2; 10 nucleotides agree with TRBD1. Germline lookup yields CDR1 SGHTA and CDR2 FQGNSA. Trimming took 5 bases from V and 1 from J; bases not matched to a gene: 10. CDR3 length: 17 amino acids. DNA of the CDR3: TGTGCCAGCAGCCTTAACCGGGACAGGGGTTTTAACTATGGCTACACCTTC. Its translation: CASSLNRDRGFNYGYTF.

The chain recombines TRBV5-1 with TRBJ2-3; D gene uncertain. V lost 0 bases, J lost 0 bases, and 5 bases lay in between. CDR1 SGHRS and CDR2 YFSETQ come from the germline V gene. The CDR3 is made up of 14 amino acids. Here the CDR3 reads CASSLVVSTDTQYF. DNA of the CDR3: TGCGCCAGCAGCTTGGTCGTGAGCACAGATACGCAGTATTTT.

This clone occurred once. This rearrangement joins TRBV27 to TRBJ1-1; TRBD1 matches 7 bases. The germline CDR1 and CDR2 sequences are MNHEY and SMNVEV (reference sequence). The CDR3 sequence is 13 residues long. The J segment lost 4 bases and the V segment lost 6 bases, leaving 5 bases of the junction unmatched. The CDR3 sequence: CASRVPGGTEAFF. CDR3 sequence (DNA): TGTGCCAGCAGGGTTCCAGGGGGCACTGAAGCTTTCTTT.

CDR3 nucleotide sequence: TGTGCCTGGAGTATTTCGACAGGGCGCTCCTACGAGCAGTACTTC. Protein product: CAWSISTGRSYEQYF. The V and J genes are TRBV30 and TRBJ2-7; 7 bases fit TRBD1. This CDR3 comprises 15 residues. The trim removed 2 bases at V and 0 bases at J, leaving 7 bases unmatched. Germline V gives CDR1 GTSNPN, CDR2 SVGIG (reference sequence).

The chain employs TRBV28 and TRBJ2-3; TRBD2 matches at 12 bases. J lost 5 bases, V lost 7 bases, and 4 bases had no gene match. The CDR3 contains 14 residues. Germline values: CDR1 MDHEN, CDR2 SYDVKM. CDR3 amino acids: CASTPSGRVDTQYF. DNA of the CDR3: TGTGCCAGCACCCCTAGCGGGAGGGTAGATACGCAGTATTTT. Full variable domain (outside the CDR3, taken from reference TRBV28 and TRBJ2-3): DVKVTQSSRYLVKRTGEKVFLECVQDMDHENMFWYRQDPGLGLRLIYFSYDVKMKEKGDIPEGYSVSREKKERFSLILESASTNQTSMYLCASTPSGRVDTQYFGPGTRLTVL.